The clone carrying this T cell receptor beta chain was detected many times. Its target is unknown. Per the study methods: To classify distant metastasis in papillary thyroid cancer, a model was built from CDR3 differences across clinicopathological groups. TCRdb called clones again from the PCR reads with MiXCR. The V and J calls shown here were made by TCRdb, not taken from the authors' results. Among roughly 58,000 clones listed, under 5% were seen once. No treatment had been given to any patient before thyroid surgery. This entry is derived from a study of metastatic and nonmetastatic thyroid tumors. The overall study: It was across blood and tumor or nodule tissue from malignant and benign thyroid patients that repertoires were compared.

Study findings and constraints: It was reportedly found that TCR beta diversity was significantly higher in malignant thyroid tumors than in benign nodules, a difference seen in both blood and tumor samples.

Deletions cut 0 bases from V and 3 bases from J, with 12 bases between. Germline-derived CDR1 and CDR2 are PRHDT and FYEKMQ (reference sequence). The CDR3 totals 15 residues. The chain employs TRBV13 and TRBJ2-7, with D possibly being TRBD2 (5 bases). This TCR was sampled from a female donor with papillary thyroid cancer or a benign thyroid nodule (not recorded which). Some clones in this sample may be carry-over from other donors' samples. The sequenced material came from blood. CDR3 residues: CASSLGPSAGYEQYF. Written as DNA, the CDR3 is TGTGCCAGCAGCTTAGGCCCCTCGGCGGGCTACGAGCAGTACTTC.